This T cell receptor (beta chain) comes out of a study of T-cell reconstitution after alpha-beta-depleted transplantation in children. Notes on the study in general: The origin of high day-60 TCRbeta diversity in some patients lay in surviving recipient T cells and thymic progenitors. Fresh T-cell production supplied most of the T-cell counts and diversity seen one year after transplant. About two months after transplant, alpha-beta T cells reportedly came from several hundred expanded graft clones.

In its sample, this clonotype was seen a few times. What it recognizes is unknown. V shed 2 bases, J shed 10 bases, and the junction held 14 bases outside the gene matches. This CDR3 has 17 residues. Construction of the TCRbeta library involved unique molecular identifiers. Via MiXCR, TCRdb re-called the PCR reads, giving one row per CDR3 protein. The repertoire has 500,000 to 650,000 distinct CDR3 sequences, 10% to 15% of them found once; the top ten carry over 2%. This chain links TRBV12-3 or TRBV12-4 with TRBJ2-1; 10 bases map to TRBD2. This sample comprised PBMCs, mostly from graft donor cells, obtained 360 days after TCRalphabeta/CD19-depleted stem cell transplant. The clonotype comes from a male patient aged 10 to 17 who had a stem cell transplant for acute myeloid leukemia, so the T cells may come from the graft donor. The chain's CDR3 is CASSLTASGSLGREQFF. The CDR3 DNA reads as TGTGCCAGCAGTTTAACGGCTAGCGGGAGTCTTGGGCGGGAGCAGTTCTTC.